This T cell receptor (beta chain) originates from a study of post-analysis software for immune sequencing data. Comment on this clonotype: Its antigen is not known.

V was trimmed by 5 bases and J by 7 bases, leaving 11 bases between them. CDR1 is MNHEY, CDR2 SVGAGI, per germline. This CDR3 has 13 residues. Findings and caveats of the study: Roughly five TRBV segments appeared more often in patients than in controls, and TRBV5-6, TRBV5-1 and TRBV20-1 were among these.

Unique molecular identifiers were built into the TCR beta cDNA libraries. TCRdb processed the PCR reads anew with MiXCR; each CDR3 protein has one entry. The top ten hold 4.6% of the sample, which has hundreds of thousands of distinct CDR3 sequences, roughly 58% seen once. The chain recombines TRBV6-5 with TRBJ2-2; perhaps TRBD2 as D (5 bases). The clonotype was recovered from a girl aged 5 to 17 with multiple sclerosis. Input material: blood. Written as DNA, the CDR3 is TGTGCCAGCAGTACGGGTCGGGGCGGGGAGCTGTTTTTT. Its protein is CASSTGRGGELFF.